This T cell receptor beta chain stems from a study of regulatory T cells in long-lasting Graves disease. HTBI primers from iRepertoire and Arm-PCR of CDR3 regions yielded the TCR beta libraries. TCRdb analysed the multiplex PCR reads with MiXCR anew, one entry per CDR3 protein. The profile shows 300,000 to 500,000 distinct CDR3 sequences, around 20% of them singletons. The time point here: persistent/refractory GD, antithyroid drugs over 5 years with positive TRAb. PBMC-derived RNA was used for the TCR library. Patients came through an endocrinology department, and that department was in Xi'an, China. Sample: peripheral blood mononuclear cells (PBMCs), taken when the disease was refractory, from a patient treated with antithyroid drugs. The clonotype comes from a female donor with Graves disease.

The DNA for the CDR3 is TGTGCCAGCAGTTACGGCCCCTGGACAGGGAACTACGAGCAGTACTTC. Translation gives CASSYGPWTGNYEQYF. The V gene is TRBV6-2 or TRBV6-3, the J gene TRBJ2-7; 8 nucleotides agree with TRBD1. The germline CDR1 and CDR2 sequences are MNHEY and SVGEGT. CDR3 length: 16 amino acids. Trimming cost V 2 bases and J 3 bases; bases outside gene matches: 9.